The present T cell receptor (beta chain) was sequenced within a study of blood T cells in healthy people across ages. Study findings and constraints: TCR beta diversity correlated strongly with naive T cell percentage. Long-lived donors had more naive CD4+ cells and higher diversity than aged donors.

Trimming removed 8 bases from V and 6 bases from J, with 20 bases in between. CDR1 and CDR2 from the germline V gene are DFQATT and SNEGSKA (reference sequence). The length of the CDR3 is 14 residues. This clonotype appeared once. Its antigen remains unknown. With a J-beta primer mix and a sample-barcoded 5' primer, a second PCR ran roughly 7 to 11 cycles. Each cDNA molecule was tagged by a template-switch adaptor that had 12 random nucleotides. In TCRdb, the 5' RACE reads were re-called with MiXCR into one record per CDR3 protein. This table has about 730,000 distinct CDR3 sequences, 40% to 45% appearing once.

The V and J genes are TRBV20-1 and TRBJ2-1, with TRBD2 as a possible D gene (7 bases). The source of this sequence is a woman aged 55-75 years in good health. The sequenced sample was blood. The CDR3 DNA is TGCAGTCCGCGCGCGGGGGCGGGAATCAATGAGCAGTTCTTC. Translation gives CSPRAGAGINEQFF.